The 26 T cell receptor beta chains given below trace back to one sample, sequenced in a study of cytomegalovirus exposure and HLA in healthy donors. Primers for the PCR totalled 60 Vbeta and 13 Jbeta. Here immunoSEQ multiplex PCR was the method, and the copy in TCRdb shows in-frame clones only, minus some. The sample has 70,000 to 100,000 clones, just under 70% seen once. Sequencing was carried out using PBMCs. All receptors derive from a man in his fifties in good health and CMV-seronegative.

This clone was detected once. The rearrangement joins TRBV28 to TRBJ1-1; 7 bases match TRBD1. This CDR3 contains 14 residues. Unmatched junction bases numbered 6, after V lost 3 bases and J lost 5 bases. Germline-derived CDR1 and CDR2 are MDHEN and SYDVKM. The CDR3 coding sequence is TGTGCCAGCAGTTTGGCAGGGGGAGGTACTGAAGCTTTCTTT. This codes for CASSLAGGGTEAFF.

The V and J genes are TRBV7-9 and TRBJ2-7, with 9 nucleotides matching TRBD2. Losses at the gene ends were 5 bases for V and 7 bases for J; bases not matched to a gene: 18. Germline V gene sequence: CDR1 SEHNR, CDR2 FQNEAQ (reference sequence). The CDR3 totals 17 residues. The CDR3 bases are TGTGCCAGCAGCCCAACCGGGACTAGCAGCCATGATGGGGAGCAGTACTTC. Protein product: CASSPTGTSSHDGEQYF.

The V call is TRBV10-3, the J call TRBJ2-7; TRBD1 matches 7 bases. V lost 0 bases to trimming and J lost 7 bases; unmatched junction nucleotides: 21. This CDR3 region has 19 residues. Germline values: CDR1 ENHRY, CDR2 SYGVKD. CDR3 protein: CAISESPGGVEGQTEEQYV. As DNA, the CDR3 is TGTGCCATCAGTGAGTCGCCTGGGGGAGTAGAGGGACAGACGGAAGAGCAGTACGTC.

The V call is TRBV7-8, the J call TRBJ2-1; D uncertain. From germline, CDR1 is SGHVS and CDR2 FQNEAQ. Between the trimmed V and J ends, which lost 5 bases and 1 base, there was a span of 9 bases. The CDR3 consists of 14 residues. CDR3 nucleotide sequence: TGTGCCAGCAGCCCGACAAGGTCCTACAATGAGCAGTTCTTC. Translating it yields CASSPTRSYNEQFF. Full variable domain (remainder filled in from reference TRBV7-8 and TRBJ2-1): GAGVSQSPRYKVAKRGQDVALRCDPISGHVSLFWYQQALGQGPEFLTYFQNEAQLDKSGLPSDRFFAERPEGSVSTLKIQRTQQEDSAVYLCASSPTRSYNEQFFGPGTRLTVL.

The rearrangement uses TRBV5-4 and TRBJ2-1, with TRBD2 matching 14 bases. V lost 2 bases to trimming and J lost 6 bases; unmatched junction nucleotides: 4. This CDR3 is built from 16 residues. The germline V gene encodes CDR1 SGHNT and CDR2 YYREEE (reference sequence). For the CDR3, the DNA is TGTGCCAGCAGCTTTAAGACTAGCGGGAGGGGCAATGAGCAGTTCTTC. Protein product: CASSFKTSGRGNEQFF.

The chain couples TRBV5-1 to TRBJ2-1; 14 bases map to TRBD2. There are 16 residues in the CDR3. The V segment lost 0 bases and the J segment 10 bases; nucleotides outside the gene matches: 6. Germline CDR1 and CDR2: SGHRS and YFSETQ. CDR3 amino acids: CASSLAVGLAGVEQFF. The CDR3 bases are TGCGCCAGCAGCTTGGCGGTGGGACTAGCGGGAGTGGAGCAGTTCTTC.

V usage is TRBV5-4 and J usage is TRBJ1-4, with 7 positions matching TRBD1. Germline-derived CDR1 and CDR2 are SGHNT and YYREEE (reference sequence). This CDR3 region has 16 residues. V lost 4 bases, J lost 2 bases, and 8 bases stayed unmatched. The CDR3 spells CASSVGGQLTNEKLFF. DNA for the CDR3: TGTGCCAGCAGCGTGGGGGGACAGTTGACTAATGAAAAACTGTTTTTT.

The CDR3 DNA follows: TGTGCTAGTGGTAGGGGAGTGGACAGGGGGTCCACTGAAGCTTTCTTT. The encoded protein is CASGRGVDRGSTEAFF. The gene calls are TRBV12-5 and TRBJ1-1; TRBD1 matches 10 bases. There are 16 residues in the CDR3. V dropped 5 bases and J dropped 4; count of bases not matched to a gene: 10. Per the germline V gene, CDR1 is LGHNT and CDR2 is FRNRAP.

The V and J genes are TRBV5-1 and TRBJ2-4; 8 bases fit TRBD1. Germline-derived CDR1 and CDR2 are SGHRS and YFSETQ. After removal of 3 bases from V and 0 bases from J, the junction contained 5 bases not matched to a gene. The CDR3 length is 16 residues. CDR3 nucleotide sequence: TGCGCCAGCAGCTCGGGACAGGTGATAGCCAAAAACATTCAGTACTTC. Translated, it gives CASSSGQVIAKNIQYF.

The chain combines TRBV5-6 with TRBJ1-2, with TRBD1 identical over 7 bases. The germline V gene has CDR1 SGHDT and CDR2 YYEEEE. This CDR3 region has 14 residues. J lost 1 base, V lost 4 bases, and 4 bases had no gene match. CDR3 protein: CASSRRDSNYGYTF. Here the CDR3 DNA reads TGTGCCAGCAGCCGACGGGACAGTAACTATGGCTACACCTTC.

This clone was recorded a few times. The rearrangement joins TRBV15 to TRBJ1-1; D remains ambiguous. The V end was cut by 4 bases, the J end by 4 bases, with 10 bases between. CDR3 length: 13 amino acids. The V gene's germline CDR1 is LNHNV and CDR2 YYDKDF (reference sequence). The DNA for the CDR3 is TGTGCCACCAGCACCCCCCGGGGCACTGAAGCTTTCTTT. Translated: CATSTPRGTEAFF.

The chain joins TRBV30 to TRBJ2-1; D not certain. The V gene's germline CDR1 is GTSNPN and CDR2 SVGIG (reference sequence). Trimming removed 4 bases at V and 6 bases at J, with 16 bases between. The CDR3 sequence is 14 residues long. CDR3 sequence: CAWTGSGSGNEQFF. As DNA, the CDR3 is TGTGCCTGGACCGGAAGTGGTTCGGGCAATGAGCAGTTCTTC.

The J gene is TRBJ2-5, the V gene TRBV28; D may be TRBD2 (5 bases). Germline V gene lookup returns CDR1 MDHEN and CDR2 SYDVKM. CDR3 size: 13 residues. V was shortened by 6 bases and J by 1 base, with 9 bases between the two germline ends. The CDR3 sequence is CASSPGIQETQYF. The CDR3 DNA reads TGTGCCAGCAGCCCCGGGATCCAAGAGACCCAGTACTTC.

This clone was seen a few times. V gene TRBV5-5 combines with J gene TRBJ2-7, with D perhaps TRBD2 (5 bases). This CDR3 is built from 13 residues. Germline V gene lookup returns CDR1 SGHKS and CDR2 YYEKEE (reference sequence). The V end lost 2 bases, the J end lost 2 bases, and 8 bases lay between the germline ends. The CDR3 loop is CASSFGGTYEQYV. CDR3 sequence (DNA): TGTGCCAGCAGCTTCGGAGGAACCTACGAGCAGTACGTC.

The chain is built from TRBV7-9 and TRBJ1-5; no reliable D call. Germline V lookup: CDR1 SEHNR, CDR2 FQNEAQ (reference sequence). V was cut by 2 bases and J by 9 bases, with 8 bases left in between. This CDR3 is 12 amino acids long. CDR3 in amino acids: CASSLSPGPQHF. The DNA of the CDR3 is TGTGCCAGCAGCTTATCCCCCGGGCCCCAGCATTTT.

The chain combines TRBV7-9 with TRBJ2-5; maybe TRBD2 (6 bases). Germline CDR1 reads SEHNR; CDR2 reads FQNEAQ (reference sequence). Trimming took off 2 bases at V and 2 bases at J, with 12 bases between the two ends. This CDR3 contains 15 residues. CDR3: CASSLTWGEQETQYF. In DNA form, the CDR3 reads TGTGCCAGCAGCTTAACTTGGGGGGAACAAGAGACCCAGTACTTC.

The V gene is TRBV5-1, the J gene TRBJ2-1, with D possibly being TRBD1 (5 bases). The CDR3 sequence is 14 residues long. From germline, CDR1 is SGHRS and CDR2 YFSETQ. Trimming stripped 3 bases from V and 4 bases from J, with 11 bases between. The DNA of the CDR3 is TGCGCCAGCAGCTCAGGGAAGGGTTACAATGAGCAGTTCTTC. This codes for CASSSGKGYNEQFF.

This clone has a handful of counts. The rearrangement uses TRBV5-6 and TRBJ2-3, with a possible D match to TRBD1 (5 bases). The CDR3 extends over 16 amino acids. V was trimmed by 3 bases and J by 0 bases, leaving 14 bases between them. Looked up from germline, CDR1 is SGHDT and CDR2 is YYEEEE. This chain's CDR3 is CASSSTVKQSTDTQYF. CDR3 coding DNA: TGTGCCAGCAGCTCGACAGTAAAACAAAGCACAGATACGCAGTATTTT.

This clone was seen only a few times. The chain carries TRBV11-3 and TRBJ1-1; weak D call: TRBD1 (6 bases). Germline loops: CDR1 SGHNT, CDR2 YENEEA. This CDR3 has 13 amino acids. V lost 5 bases and J lost 1, with 8 bases in between. CDR3 bases: TGTGCCAGCAGCCGGGACAAGAACACTGAAGCTTTCTTT. It codes for CASSRDKNTEAFF.

In this sample, this clone turned up once. The genes are TRBV11-2 and TRBJ2-3; TRBD2 matches at 12 bases. Trimming cost V 4 bases and J 5 bases; bases outside gene matches: 4. CDR1 and CDR2 from the germline V gene are SGHAT and FQNNGV. The CDR3 totals 15 residues. DNA for the CDR3: TGTGCCAGCAGCTACCTAGCGGGGGGGCAAGATACGCAGTATTTT. Translating it yields CASSYLAGGQDTQYF.

The V gene is TRBV4-3, the J gene TRBJ2-1; TRBD1 matches at 7 bases. Looked up from germline, CDR1 is LGHNA and CDR2 is YSLEER. The CDR3 consists of 13 residues. Trimming removed 0 bases from V and 12 bases from J; junction bases left unmatched: 5. The CDR3 protein is CASSQEVTGRQFF. The CDR3, as DNA: TGCGCCAGCAGCCAAGAAGTGACAGGGAGGCAGTTCTTC.

The chain couples TRBV18 to TRBJ2-1; TRBD2 might be the D (6 bases). V dropped 3 bases and J dropped 9 bases, with 9 bases sitting between them. This CDR3 has 12 amino acids. Germline values: CDR1 KGHSH, CDR2 LQKENI. The CDR3, as DNA: TGTGCCAGCTCACCGGGGGGTGGTGAGCAGTTCTTC. Its translation is CASSPGGGEQFF.

This clone turned up a few times. J is TRBJ1-5 and V is TRBV6-5, with 9 bases fitting TRBD1. The CDR3 length is 15 residues. Germline V CDR1 and CDR2: MNHEY, SVGAGI. The trim removed 5 bases at V and 5 bases at J, leaving 7 bases unmatched. The CDR3 coding sequence is TGTGCCAGCAGTCATGGACAGGGGTCGTATCAGCCCCAGCATTTT. Its protein is CASSHGQGSYQPQHF.

The chain joins TRBV7-3 to TRBJ2-1; tentatively, D is TRBD1 (6 bases). V was pared by 4 bases and J by 7 bases, with 11 bases between. Germline V gene data show CDR1 as SGHTA and CDR2 as FQGTGA. The CDR3 is 13 residues long. This chain's CDR3 is CASSSQGWNEQFF. The CDR3 coding sequence is TGTGCCAGCAGCTCCCAGGGGTGGAATGAGCAGTTCTTC.

The rearrangement joins TRBV7-8 to TRBJ2-7; the D gene is possibly TRBD2 (6 bases). The ends were cut back, 2 bases at V and 2 bases at J, with 10 bases in the middle. Germline V CDR1 and CDR2: SGHVS, FQNEAQ. This CDR3 spans 14 amino acids. CDR3 DNA: TGTGCCAGCAGCTTACGGGCGGGGCCCTACGAGCAGTACGTC. It encodes CASSLRAGPYEQYV.

The chain employs TRBV7-2 and TRBJ2-7; 9 bases match TRBD1. The CDR3 extends over 17 amino acids. Germline-derived CDR1 and CDR2 are SGHTA and FQGNSA. After removal of 4 bases from V and 2 bases from J, the junction contained 12 bases not matched to a gene. DNA of the CDR3: TGTGCCAGCAGCTCGCAAGGGACAGGGCCCCCTACCTACGAGCAGTACTTC. Its translation is CASSSQGTGPPTYEQYF.